The clone carrying this T cell receptor (beta chain) was seen ten or more times. Its antigen is unknown. The data belong to a study of cytomegalovirus exposure and HLA in healthy donors. General study findings and limits: In a later analysis, common viral pathogens appeared linked to several of the most significant clusters.

Germline V lookup: CDR1 SGHTA, CDR2 FQGTGA. The V end was cut by 5 bases, the J end by 0 bases, with 8 bases between. This CDR3 has 15 amino acids. With 60 Vbeta and 13 Jbeta primers, the PCR was carried out. Assay: immunoSEQ multiplex PCR; the TCRdb copy retains only in-frame clones and omits some. The sample records around 86,000 clones, approximately 7.6% being singletons. This chain connects TRBV7-3 to TRBJ2-6, with unresolved D. The TCR was taken from a man in his fifties or sixties in good health and CMV-seronegative. The sample consisted of PBMCs. DNA for the CDR3: TGTGCCAGCAGCCAATCAGGCTCTGGGGCCAACGTCCTGACTTTC. It codes for CASSQSGSGANVLTF.